A single sample gave rise to the 21 T cell receptor beta chains below, sequenced in a study of CD8+ T cells in alopecia areata. cDNA prepared by RNA extraction and subsequent reverse transcription served as the template for sequencing. The protocol was immunoSEQ multiplex PCR, while the TCRdb copy is restricted to in-frame clones and leaves out a portion. The sample lists 93,000 or so clones; around 59% were seen once. The specimen sequenced was CD4+ T cells sorted from blood. These receptors were collected from a human donor in good health.

The chain uses TRBV6-5 and TRBJ1-4, with D hard to call. The germline gives CDR1 MNHEY, CDR2 SVGAGI. V was cut by 0 bases and J by 7 bases, with 12 bases left in between. This CDR3 is 15 amino acids long. The CDR3 protein is CASSYSIAGSEKLFF. DNA for the CDR3: TGTGCCAGCAGTTACTCGATTGCGGGATCTGAAAAACTGTTTTTT.

The rearrangement joins TRBV29-1 to TRBJ2-3, with unresolved D. This CDR3 contains 12 residues. V was clipped by 3 bases and J by 0 bases, with 4 bases between them. Germline V lookup: CDR1 SQVTM, CDR2 ANQGSEA. The CDR3 nucleotides read TGCAGCGTTGAGGGGAGCACAGATACGCAGTATTTT. Its translation is CSVEGSTDTQYF.

The V call is TRBV23-1, the J call TRBJ2-7; D remains ambiguous. TRBV23-1 is labeled an ORF, and its function is uncertain. CDR3 size: 14 residues. V was pared by 2 bases and J by 7 bases, with 15 bases between. In DNA, the CDR3 is TGCGCCAGCAGTCAACTCGTCCCCCGACGGGAGCAGTACTTC. This sequence encodes CASSQLVPRREQYF.

There are a few counts of this clone. J is TRBJ1-6 and V is TRBV15; no firm D call. The CDR3 contains 13 residues. Germline V gene sequence: CDR1 LNHNV, CDR2 YYDKDF (reference sequence). V gave up 0 bases and J gave up 10 bases, with 7 bases separating them. The CDR3 protein is CATSRDRRSPLHF. The CDR3 DNA reads as TGTGCCACCAGCAGAGATAGAAGATCACCCCTCCACTTT. Full variable domain (rest looked up from reference TRBV15 and TRBJ1-6): DAMVIQNPRYQVTQFGKPVTLSCSQTLNHNVMYWYQQKSSQAPKLLFHYYDKDFNNEADTPDNFQSRRPNTSFCFLDIRSPGLGDTAMYLCATSRDRRSPLHFGNGTRLTVT.

This chain connects TRBV27 to TRBJ1-1, with D possibly matching TRBD1 (5 bases). Trimming removed 5 bases from V and 1 base from J, with 17 bases in between. CDR3 length: 16 amino acids. Looked up from germline, CDR1 is MNHEY and CDR2 is SMNVEV (reference sequence). The CDR3 sequence: CASSPTITGGNTEAFF. Written as DNA, the CDR3 is TGTGCCAGCAGTCCCACCATCACAGGTGGGAACACTGAAGCTTTCTTT.

Comment on this clone: The sample holds other DNA sequences that translate to the same CDR3. J is TRBJ2-7 and V is TRBV4-1; no reliable D call. Germline CDR1 MGHRA, CDR2 YSYEKL. The CDR3 contains 14 residues. Trimming shortened V by 1 base and J by 2 bases, and 9 bases separated the two germline ends. As DNA, the CDR3 is TGCGCCAGCAGCCAAGGCCACGGTCCCTACGAGCAGTACTTC. Amino acids: CASSQGHGPYEQYF.

The rearrangement uses TRBV4-2 and TRBJ1-1; D gene uncertain. The V end lost 0 bases, the J end lost 4 bases, and 9 bases lay between the germline ends. The length of the CDR3 is 14 residues. Germline CDR1 is LGHNA and CDR2 is YNFKEQ. The CDR3 sequence: CASSQDRGGTEAFF. In DNA form, the CDR3 reads TGTGCCAGCAGCCAAGATCGGGGAGGCACTGAAGCTTTCTTT.

The table lists this clone with a few counts. The rearrangement joins TRBV29-1 to TRBJ1-1; D unresolved. Trimming cost V 7 bases and J 0 bases, with 6 bases left between them. This CDR3 spans 11 amino acids. Germline CDR1 and CDR2: SQVTM and ANQGSEA. The CDR3 DNA reads TGCAGCGGTTTAATGAACACTGAAGCTTTCTTT. It translates to CSGLMNTEAFF.

The rearrangement uses TRBV7-6 and TRBJ2-7; perhaps TRBD1 as D (6 bases). Germline-derived CDR1 and CDR2 are SGHVS and FNYEAQ. V dropped 1 base and J dropped 3 bases, with 10 bases sitting between them. The CDR3 runs 14 residues. The CDR3, as DNA: TGTGCCAGCAGCTTAGAACAGGGTTTCTACGAGCAGTACTTC. This translates into CASSLEQGFYEQYF.

The chain recombines TRBV30 with TRBJ2-3; D remains ambiguous. The ends were cut back, 0 bases at V and 2 bases at J, with 9 bases in the middle. Germline CDR1 GTSNPN, CDR2 SVGIG (reference sequence). The CDR3 length is 14 residues. The CDR3 sequence: CAWSVLGFTDTQYF. CDR3 coding DNA: TGTGCCTGGAGTGTACTTGGATTCACAGATACGCAGTATTTT.

The chain links TRBV6-5 to TRBJ2-2; D is unclear. V lost 5 bases and J lost 5, with 9 bases in between. The CDR3 runs to 13 residues. CDR1 MNHEY and CDR2 SVGAGI come from the germline V gene. The CDR3 region is CASSPRWTGELFF. The CDR3 coding sequence is TGTGCCAGCAGTCCACGGTGGACCGGGGAGCTGTTTTTT.

This chain connects TRBV7-2 to TRBJ2-3, with 10 bases fitting TRBD2. This CDR3 has 16 residues. Germline V lookup: CDR1 SGHTA, CDR2 FQGNSA. J gave up 4 bases and V 5 bases, and 9 bases lay outside the gene matches. CDR3 DNA sequence: TGTGCCAGCAGCCCGCGGAGCGGGGGGGCTGCAGATACGCAGTATTTT. Protein sequence: CASSPRSGGAADTQYF. Supplemented by reference TRBV7-2 and TRBJ2-3, the full variable domain reads GAGVSQSPSNKVTEKGKDVELRCDPISGHTALYWYRQSLGQGLEFLIYFQGNSAPDKSGLPSDRFSAERTGGSVSTLTIQRTQQEDSAVYLCASSPRSGGAADTQYFGPGTRLTVL.

This clone was seen at least ten times. The chain employs TRBV2 and TRBJ2-4; the D is unclear. The CDR3 runs 15 residues. Trimming shortened V by 4 bases and J by 0 bases, and 10 bases separated the two germline ends. Germline V CDR1 and CDR2: SNHLY, FYNNEI. CDR3 in amino acids: CASSVEQLAKNIQYF. The CDR3 bases are TGTGCCAGCAGTGTCGAGCAACTAGCCAAAAACATTCAGTACTTC.

J is TRBJ2-6 and V is TRBV7-2, with D hard to call. Trimming removed 2 bases from V and 0 bases from J, with 14 bases in between. CDR3 length: 18 residues. Germline V gene lookup returns CDR1 SGHTA and CDR2 FQGNSA. This chain's CDR3 is CASSLSYFGSSGANVLTF. The CDR3 nucleotides read TGTGCCAGCAGCTTAAGTTATTTCGGTTCCTCTGGGGCCAACGTCCTGACTTTC.

V is TRBV7-2 and J is TRBJ1-2, with a weak D call TRBD1 (5 bases). CDR3 length: 13 amino acids. Per the germline V gene, CDR1 is SGHTA and CDR2 is FQGNSA. Trimming removed 5 bases at V and 2 bases at J, with 9 bases between. The CDR3 DNA sequence: TGTGCCAGCAGCGTGGGACGGAACTATGGCTACACCTTC. This encodes CASSVGRNYGYTF.

CDR3 amino acids: CAWDEGGTQYF. DNA for the CDR3: TGTGCCTGGGATGAAGGTGGTACGCAGTATTTT. J is TRBJ2-3 and V is TRBV30; D unclear. V dropped 5 bases and J dropped 8 bases, with 11 bases sitting between them. From germline, CDR1 is GTSNPN and CDR2 SVGIG (reference sequence). The CDR3 length is 11 residues. Complete variable domain (other parts from reference TRBV30 and TRBJ2-3): SQTIHQWPATLVQPVGSPLSLECTVEGTSNPNLYWYRQAAGRGLQLLFYSVGIGQISSEVPQNLSASRPQDRQFILSSKKLLLSDSGFYLCAWDEGGTQYFGPGTRLTVL.

This clone appeared a few times. The rearrangement joins TRBV29-1 to TRBJ1-1; a possible D gene is TRBD1 (5 bases). Germline lookup yields CDR1 SQVTM and CDR2 ANQGSEA. CDR3 size: 14 residues. V was shortened by 7 bases and J by 3 bases, with 18 bases between the two germline ends. Written as DNA, the CDR3 is TGCAGCGCCGGAGTCCGGGGGGGAGACACTGAAGCTTTCTTT. Translating gives CSAGVRGGDTEAFF.

The chain recombines TRBV29-1 with TRBJ1-6; TRBD1 matches at 8 bases. Germline assignment: CDR1 SQVTM and CDR2 ANQGSEA. With V trimmed by 6 bases and J by 8 bases, 6 bases remained unmatched. The CDR3 length is 13 residues. The CDR3 spells CSVGQGRDSPLHF. CDR3 DNA sequence: TGCAGCGTCGGACAGGGTAGGGATTCACCCCTCCACTTT.

This clone has a handful of counts. This rearrangement joins TRBV28 to TRBJ2-5, with 7 bases that match TRBD1. Germline trimming cut 6 bases from V and 5 bases from J; bases unmatched to any gene: 9. From germline, CDR1 is MDHEN and CDR2 SYDVKM. The CDR3 has 14 amino acids. The CDR3 nucleotides read TGTGCCAGCAGCTCTACAGGGGTCAGGGAGACCCAGTACTTC. Translating gives CASSSTGVRETQYF.

The chain is built from TRBV29-1 and TRBJ2-1; D is tentatively TRBD1 or TRBD2 (7 bases each). CDR1 is SQVTM and CDR2 is ANQGSEA in the germline V gene. CDR3 length equals 13 residues. Trimming took 7 bases from V and 5 from J, leaving 15 bases between them. The CDR3 spells CSARAGGDNEQFF. CDR3 bases: TGCAGCGCTCGGGCAGGGGGGGACAATGAGCAGTTCTTC.

Only a few counts were recorded for this clone. This chain links TRBV10-3 with TRBJ2-5; D perhaps matches TRBD1 (5 bases). V gave up 0 bases and J gave up 2 bases, with 13 bases separating them. Germline CDR1 ENHRY, CDR2 SYGVKD. CDR3 length: 16 residues. Here the CDR3 DNA reads TGTGCCATCAGTGAGTCGAAGGCAGGGTGGCAAGAGACCCAGTACTTC. Encoded protein: CAISESKAGWQETQYF.